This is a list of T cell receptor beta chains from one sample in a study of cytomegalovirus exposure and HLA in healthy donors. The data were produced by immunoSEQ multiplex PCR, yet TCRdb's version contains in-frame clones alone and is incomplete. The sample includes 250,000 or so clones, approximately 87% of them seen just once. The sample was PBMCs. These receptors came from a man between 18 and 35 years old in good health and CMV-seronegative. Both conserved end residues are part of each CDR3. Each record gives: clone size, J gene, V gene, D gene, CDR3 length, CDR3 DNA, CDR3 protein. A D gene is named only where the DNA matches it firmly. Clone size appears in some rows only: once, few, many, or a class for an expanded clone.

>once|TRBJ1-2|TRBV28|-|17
TGTGCCAGCAGTTTGGGCGGGACGCCCGGAACCTTCTATGGCTACACCTTC
CASSLGGTPGTFYGYTF
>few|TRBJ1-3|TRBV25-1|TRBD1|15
TGTGCCAGCAGTGACCCGACAGGGGGTAGAAACACCATATATTTT
CASSDPTGGRNTIYF
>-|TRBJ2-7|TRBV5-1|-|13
TGCGCCAGCAGCTTGGACGGTTTCTACGAGCAGTACTTC
CASSLDGFYEQYF
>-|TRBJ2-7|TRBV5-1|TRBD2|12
TGCGCCAGCACTAGCGGGGGGAACGAGCAGTACTTC
CASTSGGNEQYF
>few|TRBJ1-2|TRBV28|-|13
TGTGCCAGCGGATTCACAGGAAGAGGTGGCTACACCTTC
CASGFTGRGGYTF
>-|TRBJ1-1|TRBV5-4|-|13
TGTGCCAGCAGCTTGTCCCTAAACACTGAAGCTTTCTTT
CASSLSLNTEAFF
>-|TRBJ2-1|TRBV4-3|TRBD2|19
TGCGCCAGCAGCCAAGACTCCTTGGGCGGGGGGACATCCTACAATGAGCAGTTCTTC
CASSQDSLGGGTSYNEQFF
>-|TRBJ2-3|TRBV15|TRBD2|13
TGTGCCACCAGCGGGGGGGGCACAGATACGCAGTATTTT
CATSGGGTDTQYF
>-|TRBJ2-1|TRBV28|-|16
TGTGCCAGCAGTTTTCGGCGAGCGACCGGATCCAATGAGCAGTTCTTC
CASSFRRATGSNEQFF
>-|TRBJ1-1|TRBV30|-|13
TGTGCCTGGAACCACAGGTCGAACACTGAAGCTTTCTTT
CAWNHRSNTEAFF
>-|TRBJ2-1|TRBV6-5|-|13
TGTGCCAGCAGTTACTCCGGGGCGGGGGAGCAGTTCTTC
CASSYSGAGEQFF
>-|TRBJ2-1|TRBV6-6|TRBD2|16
TGTGCCAGCAGTCCCCCGCTAGCGGGGCTACACAATGAGCAGTTCTTC
CASSPPLAGLHNEQFF
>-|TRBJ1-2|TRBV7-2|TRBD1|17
TGTGCCAGCAGCTTAGATGGACAGGGGGCCTTTGGCTATGGCTACACCTTC
CASSLDGQGAFGYGYTF
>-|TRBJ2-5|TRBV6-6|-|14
TGTGCCAGCAGTTCTTGGGACTCGCAAGAGACCCAGTACTTC
CASSSWDSQETQYF
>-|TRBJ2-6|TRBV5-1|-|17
TGCGCCAGCAGCTTAAAATGGACAGCAGCTGGGGCCAACGTCCTGACTTTC
CASSLKWTAAGANVLTF
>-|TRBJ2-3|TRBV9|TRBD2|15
TGTGCCAGCAGCGTAGATCGCCTAGCGGGGCGTACGCAGTATTTT
CASSVDRLAGRTQYF